This T cell receptor beta chain was sequenced during a study of T cells in localized non-small cell lung cancer (dated by TCRdb to 2020 to 2021). About the study as a whole: Comparing tumors with uninvolved tumor-adjacent lungs, the study looked at the T cell repertoires of 200 to 250 patients with early-stage NSCLC. The cohort comprised under 250 treatment-naïve NSCLC patients with resected, localized lung tumors. A mean age of around 66 years was recorded for the NSCLC patients, of whom around 120 were male and 85 to 110 were female.

In its sample, this clone was seen once. Its antigen is still unknown. Qualities for individual bases were not recorded, and no much larger clone is one base off. At diagnosis, tumor, uninvolved tumor-adjacent lung and peripheral blood were collected and then preserved as a mix of FFPE and fresh-frozen material. For TCR repertoire profiling, the blood samples were analyzed as peripheral blood mononuclear cells. The paper as a whole reports these results and caveats: The highest T cell clonality was observed in uninvolved tumor-adjacent lung, where clonality exceeded that of tumor, suggesting that antigenic responses were more focused in uninvolved tumor-adjacent lung. Higher T cell density in blood was associated with longer overall survival, whereas higher clonality in adjacent lung was associated with shorter survival. Because multi-region sequencing of the tumors was not done, intratumor heterogeneity could not be ruled out. A median of around 57 of the top 100 tumor clones turned up in the paired uninvolved adjacent lung, and roughly 28 of those clones also ranked among the top 100 of that same adjacent lung. Since the design was exploratory, TCR variables were selected using unadjusted p-values with no false-discovery rate correction.

Trimming removed 3 bases from V and 2 bases from J; the gene matches leave 1 base unexplained. The germline V gene yields KGHSH for CDR1 and LQKENI for CDR2. Reading from cysteine to phenylalanine, the CDR3 counts 15 amino acids. The entry retains the CDR3 DNA only, 45 bases that are in frame from base 1. The immunoSEQ Assay was used to sequence TCR beta CDR3 regions from DNA. Under the source paper's analysis protocol: T cell density was computed as TCR beta template counts normalized to usable DNA estimated by amplifying housekeeping genes. Richness was estimated using the preseqR package, with extrapolation to 400,000 templates for PBMC samples and to 120,000 templates for tissue samples. Clonality was defined by subtracting Pielou's evenness from one. Tissue-enriched TCRs were identified by differential abundance testing using productive amino-acid clonotypes, minimum total count 5 and alpha 0.1. The Jaccard Index and the Morisita Overlap Index were used to measure repertoire overlap between compartments. TCR beta CDR3s were clustered by GLIPH together with public tetramer-defined viral CDR3s, and at least three viral sequences plus V-gene enrichment were required for viral motifs. Imported from immuneACCESS, the table was reduced by TCRdb to in-frame sequences with V and J called. These copies leave out some clones; in studies compared against another copy, an unresolved V gene accounts for under half, and the cause of the remainder is not known. D and trimming were read from the DNA, whereas the V and J calls and clone size are those reported in that table. This sample has tens of thousands of clones in its table, and 88% of those were observed once. The top ten clonotypes cover 20% of the sample.

Source: peripheral blood, taken before any cancer treatment. This chain joins TRBV18 to TRBJ2-3; 11 nucleotides in the junction match TRBD2. The clonotype was recovered from a woman aged 40-69 years with stage I squamous cell lung carcinoma. The DNA sequence is TGTGCCAGCTCACCGACTAGCGGGGCCACAGATACGCAGTATTTT. Its coded protein is CASSPTSGATDTQYF.